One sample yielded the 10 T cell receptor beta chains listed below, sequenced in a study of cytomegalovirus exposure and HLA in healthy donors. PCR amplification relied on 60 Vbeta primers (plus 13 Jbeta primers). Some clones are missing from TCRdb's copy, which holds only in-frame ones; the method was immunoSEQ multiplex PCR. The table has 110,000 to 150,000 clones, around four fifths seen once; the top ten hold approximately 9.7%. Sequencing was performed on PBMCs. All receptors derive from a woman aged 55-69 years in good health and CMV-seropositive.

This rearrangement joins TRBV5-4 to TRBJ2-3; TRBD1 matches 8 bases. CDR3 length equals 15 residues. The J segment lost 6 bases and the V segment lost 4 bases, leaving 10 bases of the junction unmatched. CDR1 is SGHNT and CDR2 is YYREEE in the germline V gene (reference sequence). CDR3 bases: TGTGCCAGCAGCGACAGGGGAAATGCCGAGGATACGCAGTATTTT. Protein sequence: CASSDRGNAEDTQYF.

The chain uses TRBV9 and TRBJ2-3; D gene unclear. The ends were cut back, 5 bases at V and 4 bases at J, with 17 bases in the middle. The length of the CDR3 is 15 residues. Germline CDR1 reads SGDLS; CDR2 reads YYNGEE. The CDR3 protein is CASRSGWSSSDTQYF. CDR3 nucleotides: TGTGCCAGCAGGTCTGGGTGGAGTAGCTCAGATACGCAGTATTTT.

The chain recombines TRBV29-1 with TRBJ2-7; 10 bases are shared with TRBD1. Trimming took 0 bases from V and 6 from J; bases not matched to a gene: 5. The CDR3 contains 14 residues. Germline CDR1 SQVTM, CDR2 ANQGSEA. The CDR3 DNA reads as TGCAGCGTTGAAGATCAAGACAGGGGGCGCGAGCAGTACTTC. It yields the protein CSVEDQDRGREQYF.

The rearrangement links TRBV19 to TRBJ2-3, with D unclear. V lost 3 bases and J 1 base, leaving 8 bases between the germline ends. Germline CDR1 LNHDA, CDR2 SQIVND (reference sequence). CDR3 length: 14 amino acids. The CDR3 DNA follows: TGTGCCAGTAGTATTGACCGGGGCACAGATACGCAGTATTTT. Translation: CASSIDRGTDTQYF.

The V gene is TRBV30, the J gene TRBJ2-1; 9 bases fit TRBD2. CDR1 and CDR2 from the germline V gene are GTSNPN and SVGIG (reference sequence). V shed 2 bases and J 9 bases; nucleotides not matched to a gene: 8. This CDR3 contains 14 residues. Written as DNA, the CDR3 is TGTGCCTGGAGTACGGGCGGGAGGGCCTCTGAGCAGTTCTTC. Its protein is CAWSTGGRASEQFF.

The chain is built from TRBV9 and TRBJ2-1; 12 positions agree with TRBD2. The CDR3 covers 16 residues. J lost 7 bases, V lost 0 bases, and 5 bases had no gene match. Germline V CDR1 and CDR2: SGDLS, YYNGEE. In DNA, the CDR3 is TGTGCCAGCAGCGTAGGACTAGCGGGAGATGGGAATGAGCAGTTCTTC. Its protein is CASSVGLAGDGNEQFF.

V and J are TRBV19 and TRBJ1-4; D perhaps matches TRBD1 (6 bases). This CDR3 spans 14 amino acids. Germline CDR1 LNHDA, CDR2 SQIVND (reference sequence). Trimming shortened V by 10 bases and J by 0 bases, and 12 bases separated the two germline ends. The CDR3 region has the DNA TGTGCCACCGGACAGACGACAACTAATGAAAAACTGTTTTTT. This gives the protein CATGQTTTNEKLFF.

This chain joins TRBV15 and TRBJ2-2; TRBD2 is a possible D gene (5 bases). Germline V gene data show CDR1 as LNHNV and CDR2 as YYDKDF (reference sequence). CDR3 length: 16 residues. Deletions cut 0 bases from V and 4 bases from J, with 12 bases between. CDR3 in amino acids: CATSRDEGGGTGELFF. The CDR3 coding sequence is TGTGCCACCAGCAGAGACGAGGGCGGAGGCACCGGGGAGCTGTTTTTT.

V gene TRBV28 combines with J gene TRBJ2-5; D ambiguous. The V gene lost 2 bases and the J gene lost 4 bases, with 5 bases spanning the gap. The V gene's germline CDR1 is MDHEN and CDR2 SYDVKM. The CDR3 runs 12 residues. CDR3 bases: TGTGCCAGCAGTTTAGCGCGAGAGACCCAGTACTTC. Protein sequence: CASSLARETQYF.

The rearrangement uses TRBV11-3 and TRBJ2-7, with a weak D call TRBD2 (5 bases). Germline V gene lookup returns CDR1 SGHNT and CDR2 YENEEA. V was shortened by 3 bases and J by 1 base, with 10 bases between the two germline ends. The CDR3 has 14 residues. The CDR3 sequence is CASSLDGESYEQYF. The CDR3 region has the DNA TGTGCCAGCAGCTTGGACGGGGAATCCTACGAGCAGTACTTC.